Each of the 14 T cell receptor beta chains below was sequenced from the same sample in a study of CD4+ T cells in melanoma. Profiled with immunoSEQ multiplex PCR; TCRdb holds only in-frame clones, not every one. Of over 5,500 clones in the sample, roughly half were seen once. The sequenced material came from cells from a culture (not recorded whether cultured in vitro). Receptors originate from a human donor with melanoma.

The chain joins TRBV5-4 to TRBJ2-6; 7 bases match TRBD2. Trimming removed 4 bases from V and 3 bases from J; junction bases left unmatched: 7. This CDR3 spans 16 amino acids. In germline, CDR1 is SGHNT, CDR2 YYREEE (reference sequence). CDR3 nucleotide sequence: TGTGCCAGCAGCCCCAACCCGGGGGGTGGGGCCAACGTCCTGACTTTC. It is translated as CASSPNPGGGANVLTF.

This clone has more than one count but fewer than ten. The chain recombines TRBV5-1 with TRBJ2-1; D tentatively fits TRBD1 or TRBD2 (5 bases each). CDR1 and CDR2 from the germline V gene are SGHRS and YFSETQ. The CDR3 is made up of 11 amino acids. Deletions cut 6 bases from V and 10 bases from J, with 11 bases between. For the CDR3, the DNA is TGCGCCAGCACAATAGGGGACGAGCAGTTCTTC. Residues: CASTIGDEQFF.

There are a few counts of this clone. The genes are TRBV2 and TRBJ1-1; the D is unclear. CDR1 SNHLY and CDR2 FYNNEI come from the germline V gene. V was clipped by 5 bases and J by 4 bases, with 8 bases between them. This CDR3 has 12 residues. CDR3 sequence: CASSLGPTEAFF. CDR3 nucleotide sequence: TGTGCCAGCAGTCTAGGACCCACTGAAGCTTTCTTT.

The chain joins TRBV7-8 to TRBJ2-7; 7 nucleotides align to TRBD1. After removal of 5 bases from V and 1 base from J, the junction contained 5 bases not matched to a gene. CDR3 length equals 14 residues. The germline CDR1 and CDR2 sequences are SGHVS and FQNEAQ. This CDR3 is CASSPGQLSYEQYF. The CDR3 nucleotides read TGTGCCAGCAGCCCGGGACAGCTATCCTACGAGCAGTACTTC.

The chain joins TRBV4-1 to TRBJ1-6; D remains unclear. Per germline, CDR1 MGHRA and CDR2 YSYEKL. The germline V and J ends were trimmed by 10 bases and 0 bases, with 25 bases remaining between them. The length of the CDR3 is 19 residues. In DNA, the CDR3 is TGCGCCACCCAGCCCGCCTTCGGAGGTGCCAGCTCCTATAATTCACCCCTCCACTTT. This translates into CATQPAFGGASSYNSPLHF.

The chain employs TRBV7-6 and TRBJ2-5; 12 nucleotides line up with TRBD2. The CDR3 has 16 amino acids. The J segment lost 1 base and the V segment lost 4 bases, leaving 4 bases of the junction unmatched. The germline V gene encodes CDR1 SGHVS and CDR2 FNYEAQ. The CDR3 sequence is CASSSLAGGRQETQYF. The CDR3 DNA reads TGTGCCAGCAGCTCACTAGCGGGGGGCCGCCAAGAGACCCAGTACTTC.

Written as DNA, the CDR3 is TGTGCCAGCAGTGTACAGGGGTTTCAGCCCCAGCATTTT. It is translated as CASSVQGFQPQHF. The V call is TRBV2, the J call TRBJ1-5; 7 nucleotides line up with TRBD1. J gave up 6 bases and V 4 bases, and 3 bases lay outside the gene matches. The germline gives CDR1 SNHLY, CDR2 FYNNEI. The CDR3 runs to 13 residues.

This clone was counted only a few times. The J gene is TRBJ2-2, the V gene TRBV7-9; D gene unclear. The ends were cut back, 5 bases at V and 6 bases at J, with 10 bases in the middle. This CDR3 region has 13 residues. Germline loops: CDR1 SEHNR, CDR2 FQNEAQ (reference sequence). CDR3 region: CASSPFGAGELFF. CDR3 nucleotide sequence: TGTGCCAGCAGCCCGTTCGGTGCCGGGGAGCTGTTTTTT.

This clone was seen a handful of times. The chain is built from TRBV6-1 and TRBJ1-2, with TRBD1 identical over 8 bases. CDR1 and CDR2 from the germline V gene are MNHNS and SASEGT. This CDR3 is 14 amino acids long. The J segment lost 4 bases and the V segment lost 9 bases, leaving 10 bases of the junction unmatched. CDR3 nucleotides: TGTGCCAGTGCCGGGACAGGCGACTTCTATGGCTACACCTTC. Protein sequence: CASAGTGDFYGYTF.

The chain couples TRBV4-2 to TRBJ1-4; no clear D gene. Germline loops: CDR1 LGHNA, CDR2 YNFKEQ. The V end lost 0 bases, the J end lost 6 bases, and 14 bases lay between the germline ends. The CDR3 is 16 residues long. The CDR3 reads CASSQERGSGDEKLFF. In nucleotides, the CDR3 is TGTGCCAGCAGCCAAGAAAGAGGGAGTGGGGATGAAAAACTGTTTTTT.

This clone was seen more than once but under ten times. V is TRBV7-8 and J is TRBJ2-7; D uncertain. Germline lookup yields CDR1 SGHVS and CDR2 FQNEAQ. The CDR3 extends over 15 amino acids. Trimming pared 0 bases from V and 4 bases from J, leaving 13 bases between. CDR3 residues: CASSLAKRSGYEQYF. The CDR3 DNA is TGTGCCAGCAGCTTAGCCAAACGGTCTGGTTACGAGCAGTACTTC.

The CDR3 coding sequence is TGCGCCAGCAGCTTGTCATCGGGACAGGGTTACGAGCAGTACTTC. Translation gives CASSLSSGQGYEQYF. J is TRBJ2-7 and V is TRBV5-1; TRBD1 matches 9 bases. CDR1 is SGHRS and CDR2 is YFSETQ in the germline V gene. The V and J ends lost 1 base and 4 bases, in that order; junction bases with no gene match: 6. There are 15 residues in the CDR3.

Within the sample, this clone is medium-sized. The CDR3 loop reads CASSPRRDSLNTEAFF. The CDR3 DNA sequence: TGCGCCAGCAGCCCCCGACGGGACAGCTTGAACACTGAAGCTTTCTTT. This sequence joins TRBV5-1 and TRBJ1-1; 7 positions match TRBD1. Trimming removed 4 bases from V and 0 bases from J; junction bases left unmatched: 9. This CDR3 region has 16 residues. From germline, CDR1 is SGHRS and CDR2 YFSETQ.

V gene TRBV4-1 combines with J gene TRBJ1-1; no definite D call. Trimming took off 4 bases at V and 0 bases at J, with 6 bases between the two ends. The CDR3 totals 13 residues. Germline CDR1 and CDR2: MGHRA and YSYEKL. CDR3 residues: CASSRRVNTEAFF. Written as DNA, the CDR3 is TGCGCCAGCAGCCGGCGGGTGAACACTGAAGCTTTCTTT.